This T cell receptor (beta chain) was found in a study of technical replicates of blood from a handful of donors (dated 2017 in TCRdb). Trimming accounts for 6 bases at V and 3 bases at J, while the number of junction bases matched to no gene is 7. The CDR3 has 14 amino acids, counting the end cysteine and phenylalanine. Here the CDR3 DNA is all that survives: 42 bases in frame from base 1. Sequences SNHLY (CDR1) and FYNNEI (CDR2) are obtained from the germline V gene. Library creation used the immunoSEQ multiplex PCR assay. TCRdb stores this immuneACCESS table with in-frame sequences only. Part of the clones is absent; in the studies checked, under half of the shortfall reflects unresolved V genes, and no reason is known for the rest. A total of over 65,000 clones appear in this sample, 85% to 95% of them only once. 0.26% of the sample rests with the top ten. This clone appeared a single time. The antigen it binds to is not known. No base-level quality is on record; no much larger clone is a single base apart.

What was sequenced was T cells isolated from PBMCs. The source is a human donor in good health. In this chain, TRBV2 is recombined with TRBJ1-2; 7 bases in between match TRBD1. The CDR3 corresponds to CASSLDRVYYGYTF. The nucleotides read TGTGCCAGCAGCCTCGACAGGGTTTACTATGGCTACACCTTC.